This is a list of T cell receptor beta chains from one sample in a study of CD8+ T cells in alopecia areata. Profiled with immunoSEQ multiplex PCR; TCRdb holds only in-frame clones, not every one. The sample carries more than 9,500 clones, 57% recorded once. The specimen sequenced was skin. These receptors were taken from a human donor with alopecia areata. Each CDR3 is given with its conserved first and last residue. A D gene is named only where the DNA matches it firmly. For some rows the clone size is stated as once, few or many, or as a class when expanded; others skip it.

V	size	D	J	CDR3	DNA
TRBV28	-	-	TRBJ2-1	CASSFVDSSHEQFF	TGTGCCAGCAGTTTTGTCGACAGTAGCCATGAGCAGTTCTTC
TRBV5-6	few	-	TRBJ1-1	CASSSRRTSNTEAFF	TGTGCCAGCAGCTCAAGAAGAACCTCGAACACTGAAGCTTTCTTT
TRBV7-2	once	TRBD2	TRBJ2-3	CASSLGSGGFRHTQYF	TGTGCCAGCAGCTTAGGGAGCGGGGGTTTCCGTCATACGCAGTATTTT
TRBV5-1	-	-	TRBJ2-1	CASSFTGTSTYNEQFF	TGCGCCAGCAGTTTTACCGGGACTTCAACCTACAATGAGCAGTTCTTC
TRBV27	few	TRBD1	TRBJ2-7	CASTSGQGLYF	TGTGCCAGCACCTCCGGACAGGGTCTGTACTTC
TRBV15	-	-	TRBJ2-1	CATSRDLGVRTYNEQFF	TGTGCCACCAGCAGAGATCTAGGGGTAAGGACTTACAATGAGCAGTTCTTC
TRBV11-2	-	-	TRBJ2-7	CASSLVQTYEQYF	TGTGCCAGCAGCTTAGTGCAGACCTACGAGCAGTACTTC
TRBV29-1	few	-	TRBJ2-4	CSVSSGEGLAKNIQYF	TGCAGCGTTTCATCAGGGGAAGGGTTAGCCAAAAACATTCAGTACTTC
TRBV28	-	TRBD2	TRBJ2-2	CASSLWAGTSGSLTGELFF	TGTGCCAGCAGTTTATGGGCCGGGACTAGCGGGAGTTTAACCGGGGAGCTGTTTTTT
TRBV19	medium-sized	-	TRBJ2-1	CASSLWAGRNNEQFF	TGTGCCAGTAGTTTATGGGCAGGGAGGAACAATGAGCAGTTCTTC
TRBV27	once	TRBD1	TRBJ1-1	CASSKWGTGRDTEAFF	TGTGCCAGCAGTAAGTGGGGGACAGGAAGAGACACTGAAGCTTTCTTT
TRBV18	-	-	TRBJ2-7	CASSPGQREQYF	TGTGCCAGCTCACCAGGACAGCGGGAGCAGTACTTC
TRBV11-2	once	-	TRBJ1-1	CASSLGWRGNTEAFF	TGTGCCAGCAGCTTAGGCTGGCGGGGGAACACTGAAGCTTTCTTT
TRBV6-5	-	-	TRBJ2-5	CASSYFGTKETQYF	TGTGCCAGCAGTTACTTCGGGACGAAAGAGACCCAGTACTTC
TRBV14	few	-	TRBJ2-1	CASSPRGTTYNEQFF	TGTGCCAGCAGCCCACGCGGGACGACCTACAATGAGCAGTTCTTC
TRBV11-2	-	-	TRBJ1-1	CASSPPSGAEAFF	TGTGCCAGCAGCCCCCCCTCGGGTGCTGAAGCTTTCTTT
TRBV25-1	once	-	TRBJ1-4	CANPETSVGEKLFF	TGTGCCAACCCTGAAACGAGTGTAGGTGAAAAACTGTTTTTT
TRBV11-2	once	TRBD2	TRBJ2-5	CASSLDLAGALQETQYF	TGTGCCAGCAGCTTAGATCTGGCGGGAGCGCTCCAAGAGACCCAGTACTTC
TRBV6-6	few	-	TRBJ2-1	CASSYSISNEQFF	TGTGCCAGCAGTTACTCGATCAGCAATGAGCAGTTCTTC
TRBV11-1	few	TRBD1	TRBJ2-7	CASSLLDWTGVYETFEQYF	TGTGCCAGCAGCTTGCTGGACTGGACAGGGGTCTACGAAACCTTCGAGCAGTACTTC
TRBV19	-	-	TRBJ2-5	CASSAGWSLMYQETQYF	TGTGCCAGTTCAGCCGGCTGGTCCCTTATGTACCAAGAGACCCAGTACTTC
TRBV5-5	-	TRBD2	TRBJ2-5	CASSFSGGHYQETQYF	TGTGCCAGCAGCTTTAGCGGGGGCCATTACCAAGAGACCCAGTACTTC
TRBV4-1	-	-	TRBJ2-5	CASSQSPRAWVAQYF	TGCGCCAGCAGCCAATCCCCCAGGGCTTGGGTGGCCCAGTACTTC
TRBV30	-	-	TRBJ1-3	CAWMMGRSGNTIYF	TGTGCCTGGATGATGGGGCGCTCTGGAAACACCATATATTTT
TRBV28	-	-	TRBJ2-2	CASSSGYGELFF	TGTGCCAGCAGTTCAGGGTACGGGGAGCTGTTTTTT
TRBV4-1	few	-	TRBJ2-4	CASSRGQRENIQYF	TGCGCCAGCAGCCGAGGACAGCGGGAAAACATTCAGTACTTC
TRBV30	few	-	TRBJ2-7	CAWSVATRSSYEQYF	TGTGCCTGGAGTGTGGCGACGAGGAGCTCCTACGAGCAGTACTTC
TRBV19	-	TRBD2	TRBJ2-2	CASEAGGASGNGELFF	TGTGCCAGTGAGGCGGGTGGGGCTAGCGGGAACGGGGAGCTGTTTTTT
TRBV4-2	-	-	TRBJ2-5	CASSQDRGYQETQYF	TGTGCCAGCAGCCAAGATCGGGGGTACCAAGAGACCCAGTACTTC
TRBV29-1	once	-	TRBJ2-2	CSVPRSGELFF	TGCAGCGTTCCCCGGTCCGGGGAGCTGTTTTTT
TRBV7-2	-	TRBD2	TRBJ2-2	CASRPASGGVGELFF	TGTGCCAGCAGGCCAGCTAGCGGGGGGGTCGGGGAGCTGTTTTTT
TRBV5-4	-	-	TRBJ2-3	CASSPRGGDDTQYF	TGTGCCAGCAGCCCAAGGGGCGGAGACGATACGCAGTATTTT
TRBV15	few	-	TRBJ2-1	CATSRGGQVSEQFF	TGTGCCACCAGCCGCGGGGGCCAAGTCTCTGAGCAGTTCTTC
TRBV6-1	-	-	TRBJ2-5	CASGRETQYF	TGTGCCAGCGGTAGGGAGACCCAGTACTTC
TRBV5-1	-	-	TRBJ2-5	CASSDRGWLLGGQETQYF	TGCGCCAGCAGCGACCGTGGGTGGTTGCTCGGGGGTCAAGAGACCCAGTACTTC
TRBV29-1	few	-	TRBJ2-3	CSVERGEGRGDTQYF	TGCAGCGTTGAACGAGGGGAAGGGAGAGGGGATACGCAGTATTTT
TRBV29-1	-	-	TRBJ2-7	CSAAAFYEQYF	TGCAGCGCCGCAGCCTTCTACGAGCAGTACTTC
TRBV19	-	-	TRBJ2-3	CASSTPAGGVDTQYF	TGTGCCAGTAGTACCCCTGCCGGGGGTGTAGATACGCAGTATTTT
TRBV14	-	TRBD2	TRBJ2-1	CASSRGLAGGFSEQFF	TGTGCCAGCAGCCGGGGACTAGCGGGAGGCTTTTCGGAGCAGTTCTTC
TRBV28	few	-	TRBJ1-1	CASSLLVNTEAFF	TGTGCCAGCAGTTTATTGGTGAACACTGAAGCTTTCTTT
TRBV4-3	-	-	TRBJ2-1	CASSRPGPPKFF	TGCGCCAGCAGCCGTCCGGGACCCCCGAAGTTCTTC
TRBV25-1	few	-	TRBJ2-1	CASSEGNEQFF	TGTGCCAGCAGTGAGGGGAATGAGCAGTTCTTC
TRBV2	-	TRBD2	TRBJ2-3	CASSPVTSGLDTQYF	TGTGCCAGCAGTCCCGTGACTAGCGGTTTAGATACGCAGTATTTT
TRBV14	-	-	TRBJ2-7	CASSQGRFWGQYF	TGTGCCAGCAGCCAAGGACGGTTCTGGGGGCAGTACTTC
TRBV28	-	-	TRBJ2-7	CASSQYYEQYF	TGTGCCAGCAGCCAATACTACGAGCAGTACTTC
TRBV2	-	-	TRBJ2-7	CASKLGVEQYF	TGTGCCAGCAAATTAGGGGTCGAGCAGTACTTC